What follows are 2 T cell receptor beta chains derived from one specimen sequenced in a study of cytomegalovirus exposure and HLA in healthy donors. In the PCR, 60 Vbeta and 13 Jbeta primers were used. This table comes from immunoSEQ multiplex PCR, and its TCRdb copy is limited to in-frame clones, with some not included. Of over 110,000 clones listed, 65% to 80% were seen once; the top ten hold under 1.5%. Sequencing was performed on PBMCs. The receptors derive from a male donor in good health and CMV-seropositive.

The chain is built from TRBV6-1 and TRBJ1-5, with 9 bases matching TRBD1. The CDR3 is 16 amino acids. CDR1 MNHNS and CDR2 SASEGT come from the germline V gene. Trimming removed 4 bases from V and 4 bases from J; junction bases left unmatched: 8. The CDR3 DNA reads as TGTGCCAGCAGTGCACCCGGGACAGGGTTAAATCAGCCCCAGCATTTT. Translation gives CASSAPGTGLNQPQHF.

CDR3 amino acids: CSVDYGGGISTDTQYF. CDR3 nucleotide sequence: TGCAGCGTTGATTACGGGGGGGGGATTAGCACAGATACGCAGTATTTT. The rearrangement joins TRBV29-1 to TRBJ2-3, with 8 bases fitting TRBD2. The V and J ends lost 3 bases and 0 bases, in that order; junction bases with no gene match: 8. CDR3 length: 16 residues. Germline V CDR1 and CDR2: SQVTM, ANQGSEA.